This TCR beta chain was retrieved from a study of vaccination effects on CD4 cells after COVID-19. Study-level points and caveats: Marked clonal contraction of both clone types appeared late after vaccination. Early timepoints after infection were absent, and convalescent patients were few in the study.

Sequencing followed a ViraFEST assay step that expanded antigen-specific CD4+ T cells with viral peptide pools. After less than twelve days in culture, the CD4+ T cells were isolated. Neither prior SARS-CoV-2 infection nor positive nucleocapsid antibodies were present in the vaccine recipients. Trimming at V came to 4 bases and at J to 9 bases, leaving 7 bases not matched to a gene. Per the germline V gene, CDR1 is MNHNS and CDR2 is SASEGT. The CDR3 sequence is 16 residues long. Profiling relied on immunoSEQ multiplex PCR, and the TCRdb table lists in-frame clones only, not all of them. This sample yields approximately 82,000 clones, of which around 76% are seen a single time; 1.5% to 2% belongs to the top ten. For this clone: The antigen remains undetermined.

Source: CD4+ T cells from PBMCs cultured with HCoV-229E spike peptides, taken before COVID-19 vaccination. This sequence originates from a human donor who received a COVID-19 vaccine. V gene TRBV6-1 combines with J gene TRBJ1-6; 12 positions agree with TRBD1. CDR3 amino acids: CASSVAGTGGFSPLHF. As DNA, the CDR3 is TGTGCCAGCAGTGTTGCGGGGACAGGGGGCTTTTCACCCCTCCACTTT.